Following are 14 T cell receptor beta chains from one sample sequenced in a study of blood T cell repertoires in COVID-19. Clones were sequenced by immunoSEQ multiplex PCR, and TCRdb holds only the in-frame ones, with some missing. The data hold fewer than 250,000 clones, with roughly 91% observed a single time. Sequences were obtained from peripheral blood. Source of these receptors: a human donor in a cohort sampled during active COVID-19.

The V and J genes are TRBV7-2 and TRBJ2-3, with 10 bases matching TRBD1. The CDR3 covers 17 residues. Germline-derived CDR1 and CDR2 are SGHTA and FQGNSA. The ends lost 5 bases at V and 3 bases at J; junction bases unmatched: 11. The CDR3 spells CASSPGPGQGKTDTQYF. In DNA, the CDR3 is TGTGCCAGCAGCCCGGGTCCGGGACAGGGGAAGACAGATACGCAGTATTTT. The complete variable domain, with remaining parts taken from reference TRBV7-2 and TRBJ2-3, reads GAGVSQSPSNKVTEKGKDVELRCDPISGHTALYWYRQSLGQGLEFLIYFQGNSAPDKSGLPSDRFSAERTGGSVSTLTIQRTQQEDSAVYLCASSPGPGQGKTDTQYFGPGTRLTVL.

This clone has a single count. V is TRBV19 and J is TRBJ2-1; 7 bases are shared with TRBD1. V shed 5 bases and J 2 bases; nucleotides not matched to a gene: 12. The V gene's germline CDR1 is LNHDA and CDR2 SQIVND (reference sequence). The CDR3 is 17 residues long. Here the CDR3 DNA reads TGTGCCAGTAGTCCAGGGGGTGCACAGGGTGCCTACAATGAGCAGTTCTTC. It encodes CASSPGGAQGAYNEQFF.

This chain links TRBV7-8 with TRBJ1-1, with D possibly TRBD1 on 6 matching bases. The V gene's germline CDR1 is SGHVS and CDR2 FQNEAQ. V was pared by 10 bases and J by 1 base, with 13 bases between. The CDR3 covers 13 residues. The CDR3 nucleotides read TGTGCCACCGAGCAGACAGGGAACACTGAAGCTTTCTTT. This translates into CATEQTGNTEAFF.

The J gene is TRBJ1-2, the V gene TRBV7-2; possible D gene TRBD1, 5 bases. Per germline, CDR1 SGHTA and CDR2 FQGNSA. The CDR3 consists of 15 residues. V gave up 3 bases and J gave up 0 bases, with 11 bases separating them. CDR3 bases: TGTGCCAGCAGCTTGAAGGAGGGGTCTAACTATGGCTACACCTTC. Translating it yields CASSLKEGSNYGYTF.

The rearrangement links TRBV6-5 to TRBJ2-2; TRBD1 is a possible D gene (5 bases). This CDR3 region has 15 residues. The ends were cut back, 2 bases at V and 3 bases at J, with 10 bases in the middle. Germline-derived CDR1 and CDR2 are MNHEY and SVGAGI. CDR3 sequence reads: CASSYATGDTGELFF. The CDR3 bases are TGTGCCAGCAGTTACGCCACAGGAGACACCGGGGAGCTGTTTTTT.

This rearrangement joins TRBV27 to TRBJ2-1; TRBD2 matches at 11 bases. Germline-derived CDR1 and CDR2 are MNHEY and SMNVEV (reference sequence). Trimming removed 5 bases from V and 10 bases from J; junction bases left unmatched: 7. The CDR3 consists of 14 residues. CDR3 sequence reads: CASSPLAGEREQFF. CDR3 nucleotides: TGTGCCAGCAGTCCACTAGCGGGAGAACGGGAGCAGTTCTTC.

The chain joins TRBV2 to TRBJ2-7; 9 bases are shared with TRBD2. The CDR3 extends over 13 amino acids. The germline CDR1 and CDR2 sequences are SNHLY and FYNNEI. Germline trimming cut 4 bases from V and 4 bases from J; bases unmatched to any gene: 2. The CDR3 DNA follows: TGTGCCAGCAGTGCTAGCGGGATATACGAGCAGTACTTC. Protein product: CASSASGIYEQYF.

The chain is built from TRBV11-2 and TRBJ2-6; D uncertain. The germline V and J ends were trimmed by 3 bases and 3 bases, with 15 bases remaining between them. The CDR3 covers 17 residues. Germline values: CDR1 SGHAT, CDR2 FQNNGV. This CDR3 is CASSFAPPGSGANVLTF. In DNA, the CDR3 is TGTGCCAGCAGCTTTGCCCCTCCCGGTAGTGGGGCCAACGTCCTGACTTTC.

The chain carries TRBV7-9 and TRBJ2-5; tentative D call: TRBD1 (8 bases). CDR3 size: 18 residues. The ends were cut back, 2 bases at V and 4 bases at J, with 23 bases in the middle. Germline V gene sequence: CDR1 SEHNR, CDR2 FQNEAQ (reference sequence). The CDR3 region is CASSLPILQGGSRETQYF. CDR3 DNA: TGTGCCAGCAGCTTACCCATCTTACAGGGGGGGTCGAGAGAGACCCAGTACTTC.

This clone showed up just once. This chain joins TRBV19 and TRBJ1-5; no definite D call. The CDR3 extends over 14 amino acids. Germline V lookup: CDR1 LNHDA, CDR2 SQIVND (reference sequence). V lost 0 bases and J 5 bases, leaving 8 bases between the germline ends. The CDR3 loop reads CASSIEVQYQPQHF. The DNA of the CDR3 is TGTGCCAGTAGTATAGAGGTCCAGTATCAGCCCCAGCATTTT.

The J gene is TRBJ2-1, the V gene TRBV11-2; no clear D gene. In germline, CDR1 is SGHAT, CDR2 FQNNGV. V lost 3 bases, J lost 6 bases, and 15 bases lay in between. The CDR3 runs to 15 residues. CDR3 sequence: CASSLTPGFFNEQFF. In DNA, the CDR3 is TGTGCCAGCAGCTTGACCCCGGGTTTCTTCAATGAGCAGTTCTTC.

CDR3 DNA: TGTGCCAGCAGCTTAATCGGGACAGGGGCGAGGGAGACCCAGTACTTC. This codes for CASSLIGTGARETQYF. The chain combines TRBV7-2 with TRBJ2-5; 10 nucleotides agree with TRBD1. Germline CDR1 reads SGHTA; CDR2 reads FQGNSA. The length of the CDR3 is 16 residues. V dropped 2 bases and J dropped 5; count of bases not matched to a gene: 8.

The chain couples TRBV21-1 to TRBJ2-3; TRBD2, the table's D call, was not compared with the DNA. TRBV21-1 is a recognized pseudogene. This CDR3 has 11 residues. The CDR3 here is CANLGTDTQYF. CDR3 bases: TGTGCCAACTTGGGCACAGATACGCAGTATTTT.

The chain combines TRBV19 with TRBJ2-3; 9 bases match TRBD2. The CDR3 is 13 amino acids. V lost 7 bases, J lost 4 bases, and 3 bases stayed unmatched. The germline V gene has CDR1 LNHDA and CDR2 SQIVND (reference sequence). The CDR3 nucleotides are TGTGCCAGTAAGGTAGCGGGGGCAGATACGCAGTATTTT. Translating gives CASKVAGADTQYF.